These T cell receptor beta chains were read from a single sample in a study of T cell repertoires in cytomegalovirus infection. TCRdb processed the reads anew with MiXCR; each CDR3 protein has one entry. The sample yields roughly 250,000 distinct CDR3 sequences, around 12% seen once. Sequenced material: PBMCs. The receptor set was obtained from a human donor in good health (CMV status not recorded). Some clones in this sample may be carry-over from other donors' samples. Both conserved end residues are part of each CDR3. A D gene is named only where the DNA matches it firmly. Clone size is given for some rows only: seen once, a few or many times, or a class if the clone is expanded.

v_call	cdr3_length	clone_size	j_call	d_call	cdr3_nt	cdr3_aa
TRBV5-4	18	few	TRBJ2-2	TRBD2	TGTGCCAGCAGCCCCCAACCTGAGACTAGCGGGTCCACCGGGGAGCTGTTTTTT	CASSPQPETSGSTGELFF
TRBV7-2	14	many	TRBJ2-2	-	TGTGCCAGCACCCCCAGGGGTGTCACCGGGGAGCTGTTTTTT	CASTPRGVTGELFF
TRBV28	15	many	TRBJ1-5	TRBD1	TGTGCCAGCAGTGTTGGACAGGGTTGGGTTCAGCCCCAGCATTTT	CASSVGQGWVQPQHF
TRBV7-8	14	many	TRBJ1-4	-	TGTGCCAGCAGCTCCTACGACCTGAATGAAAAACTGTTTTTT	CASSSYDLNEKLFF
TRBV7-9	14	-	TRBJ1-1	-	TGTGCCAGCAGCTTAGTTGGGGGTCTCCCGGAAGCTTTCTTT	CASSLVGGLPEAFF
TRBV7-2	16	many	TRBJ2-7	TRBD2	TGTGCCAGCAGTTCGACTAGCGGGGGCCGGGGATACGAGCAGTACTTC	CASSSTSGGRGYEQYF
TRBV4-1	14	many	TRBJ2-5	TRBD1	TGCGCCAGCAGCCCCGGGACAGGGGTTGAGACCCAGTACTTC	CASSPGTGVETQYF
TRBV6-1	16	few	TRBJ2-2	TRBD1	TGTGCCAGCAGTGAAGTAGGGACAGGGTACACCGGGGAGCTGTTTTTT	CASSEVGTGYTGELFF
TRBV4-2	16	few	TRBJ2-1	TRBD2	TGTGCCAGCAGCCCCCGGACTAGCGGGAGCGACAATGAGCAGTTCTTC	CASSPRTSGSDNEQFF
TRBV28	14	few	TRBJ2-5	TRBD2	TGTGCCAGCAGGCTCGGGGGGGCGAAAGAGACCCAGTACTTC	CASRLGGAKETQYF
TRBV19	15	many	TRBJ1-2	-	TGTGCCAGTAGTTCCCAAGCAACAGGGTACTATGGCTACACCTTC	CASSSQATGYYGYTF
TRBV9	14	-	TRBJ1-2	-	TGTGCCAGCAGCGGAAGGAGTCGTGGGGTAGGCTACACCTTC	CASSGRSRGVGYTF
TRBV7-3	16	many	TRBJ2-1	-	TGTGCCAGCAGCCTAAACCCGGGGGGCCCAGAAAATGAGCAGTTCTTC	CASSLNPGGPENEQFF
TRBV12-3/TRBV12-4	13	many	TRBJ1-5	-	TGTGCCAGCAGTCCCTATAGCAATCAGCCCCAGCATTTT	CASSPYSNQPQHF
TRBV6-2/TRBV6-3	15	many	TRBJ2-5	-	TGTGCCAGCACCATAGGCGGGGGCCCACAAGAGACCCAGTACTTC	CASTIGGGPQETQYF
TRBV20-1	14	-	TRBJ2-7	TRBD2	TGCAGTGCTTTGCGGGGGGGCAGGTTTTACGAGCAGTACTTC	CSALRGGRFYEQYF
TRBV29-1	12	once	TRBJ2-3	-	TGCAGCGTTGCTATAGTGGCAGATACGCAGTATTTT	CSVAIVADTQYF
TRBV28	16	many	TRBJ2-3	-	TGTGCCAGCAGTTTACCGACAGAGCAGGACACAGATACGCAGTATTTT	CASSLPTEQDTDTQYF
TRBV5-4	13	-	TRBJ2-5	-	TGTGCCAGCAGATACTCCGTCCGGGAGACCCAGTACTTC	CASRYSVRETQYF
TRBV12-3/TRBV12-4	16	many	TRBJ2-7	TRBD2	TGTGCCAGCAGCCGAACTAGCGGGAGTATGAATGACGAGCAGTACTTC	CASSRTSGSMNDEQYF
TRBV4-3	18	-	TRBJ2-1	TRBD2	TGCGCCAGCAGCCAAGATTGGGGGACTAGCGGGAGAGGCAATGAGCAGTTCTTC	CASSQDWGTSGRGNEQFF
TRBV6-2/TRBV6-3	15	many	TRBJ2-7	TRBD1	TGTGCCAGCAGCTACACAGGGGATCCCCCCTACGAGCAGTACTTC	CASSYTGDPPYEQYF
TRBV29-1	13	-	TRBJ1-1	-	TGCAGCGTTGGGGGACAAGAGCTTTTGACAGCTTTCTTT	CSVGGQELLTAFF
TRBV6-2/TRBV6-3	14	once	TRBJ1-2	-	TGTGCCAGCGGCTACCGGGCCCGGGGGCCTGGCTACACCTTC	CASGYRARGPGYTF
TRBV28	13	many	TRBJ2-3	-	TGTGCCAGCACCCCGGGGCGGGAAAATACGCAGTATTTT	CASTPGRENTQYF
TRBV19	13	few	TRBJ2-5	-	TGTGCCAGTAGTATAGACTACCAAGAGACCCAGTACTTC	CASSIDYQETQYF
TRBV19	14	many	TRBJ1-5	TRBD1	TGTGCCAGTAGTGAGACAGGGGATTGGCAGCCCCAGCATTTT	CASSETGDWQPQHF
TRBV7-8	14	many	TRBJ2-5	-	TGTGCCAGCAGCTTAGCGGAGTACCAAGAGACCCAGTACTTC	CASSLAEYQETQYF
TRBV7-2	15	many	TRBJ1-4	TRBD1	TGTGCCAGCAGCCTTTCGGACAGGGGTACTGAAAAACTGTTTTTT	CASSLSDRGTEKLFF
TRBV28	13	-	TRBJ2-3	-	TGTGCCAGCAGGAGCCCGGGTACAGATACGCAGTATTTT	CASRSPGTDTQYF
TRBV20-1	14	-	TRBJ2-7	TRBD2	TGCAGTGCCGCCCCTAGCGGGACCAGGTACGAGCAGTACTTC	CSAAPSGTRYEQYF